A single sample gave rise to the 6 T cell receptor beta chains below, sequenced in a study of blood T cell repertoires in COVID-19. Method: immunoSEQ multiplex PCR; TCRdb's copy keeps in-frame clones and lacks some. This sample has 250,000 to 300,000 clones; around four fifths occur once, and the top ten carry 4.2%. Sequenced: peripheral blood. These receptors were collected from a man aged 55 to 70 with acute or convalescent COVID-19.

DNA of the CDR3: TGTGCCAGCAATCGGCTCGGCGGGGCTAGGGACGGAGATACGCAGTATTTT. Protein product: CASNRLGGARDGDTQYF. J is TRBJ2-3 and V is TRBV2; perhaps TRBD2 as D (6 bases). This CDR3 region has 17 residues. CDR1 and CDR2 from the germline V gene are SNHLY and FYNNEI. Trimming removed 7 bases from V and 5 bases from J, with 25 bases in between.

The chain joins TRBV20-1 to TRBJ2-7; tentative D call: TRBD1 (6 bases). Deletions cut 3 bases from V and 0 bases from J, with 15 bases between. This CDR3 region has 15 residues. CDR1 DFQATT and CDR2 SNEGSKA come from the germline V gene (reference sequence). The CDR3 DNA follows: TGCAGTGCTAGTGGGGTGGGGGCGAGCTCCTACGAGCAGTACTTC. This encodes CSASGVGASSYEQYF.

The rearrangement links TRBV14 to TRBJ1-5, with D possibly TRBD1 on 6 matching bases. The germline CDR1 and CDR2 sequences are SGHDN and FVKESK. This CDR3 spans 19 amino acids. V shed 0 bases and J shed 0 bases, with 18 bases lying between them. The CDR3 sequence: CASSQEGPTGSYSNQPQHF. In DNA, the CDR3 is TGTGCCAGCAGCCAAGAAGGCCCGACAGGCAGCTATAGCAATCAGCCCCAGCATTTT.

The V gene is TRBV11-1, the J gene TRBJ2-7; D unclear. Germline loops: CDR1 SGHAT, CDR2 FQDESV (reference sequence). This CDR3 is 14 amino acids long. V lost 0 bases to trimming and J lost 1 base, with 7 bases between them. CDR3 sequence reads: CASSLAQWSYEQYF. The CDR3 nucleotides read TGTGCCAGCAGCTTAGCACAGTGGTCCTACGAGCAGTACTTC.

V usage is TRBV7-9 and J usage is TRBJ2-7; 7 nucleotides match TRBD1. J lost 1 base, V lost 5 bases, and 5 bases had no gene match. There are 14 residues in the CDR3. CDR1 SEHNR and CDR2 FQNEAQ come from the germline V gene (reference sequence). CDR3 sequence: CASSLLTGSYEQYF. The CDR3 nucleotides read TGTGCCAGCAGCCTATTGACAGGGTCCTACGAGCAGTACTTC.

The genes are TRBV7-2 and TRBJ1-1; the match to TRBD1 covers 8 bases. The V gene's germline CDR1 is SGHTA and CDR2 FQGNSA. Unmatched junction bases numbered 5, after V lost 4 bases and J lost 1 base. The CDR3 is 15 residues long. The CDR3: CASSSRQGKNTEAFF. The CDR3 nucleotides read TGTGCCAGCAGCTCCCGACAGGGGAAGAACACTGAAGCTTTCTTT.